These 26 T cell receptor beta chains share one sample of origin, sequenced in a study of blood T cell repertoires in COVID-19. Here immunoSEQ multiplex PCR was the method, and the copy in TCRdb shows in-frame clones only, minus some. There are 130,000 to 150,000 clones in the sample; 88% occur only once, and roughly a tenth lies in the top ten. The sample taken for sequencing was peripheral blood. These receptors were collected from a man in his forties or fifties with active or convalescent COVID-19.

This chain uses TRBV5-1 with TRBJ2-3; weak D call: TRBD1 (5 bases). Germline V lookup: CDR1 SGHRS, CDR2 YFSETQ. The CDR3 sequence is 15 residues long. Deletions cut 5 bases from V and 2 bases from J, with 15 bases between. The CDR3 DNA is TGCGCCAGCAGGCAGGGCGTGGGGCCCACAGATACGCAGTATTTT. Translation: CASRQGVGPTDTQYF.

This clone came up a few times. The chain carries TRBV9 and TRBJ2-7; 10 nucleotides line up with TRBD2. This CDR3 is built from 15 residues. The ends lost 0 bases at V and 3 bases at J; junction bases unmatched: 3. Germline V CDR1 and CDR2: SGDLS, YYNGEE. CDR3 coding DNA: TGTGCCAGCAGCGTAGGTCCTAGCGGGAGCTACGAGCAGTACTTC. Protein: CASSVGPSGSYEQYF. The full variable domain, with the rest looked up from reference TRBV9 and TRBJ2-7, is DSGVTQTPKHLITATGQRVTLRCSPRSGDLSVYWYQQSLDQGLQFLIQYYNGEERAKGNILERFSAQQFPDLHSELNLSSLELGDSALYFCASSVGPSGSYEQYFGPGTRLTVT.

This chain uses TRBV19 with TRBJ2-3; 10 bases agree with TRBD2. Germline V gives CDR1 LNHDA, CDR2 SQIVND (reference sequence). This CDR3 region has 14 residues. Germline trimming cut 4 bases from V and 4 bases from J; bases unmatched to any gene: 2. The CDR3, as DNA: TGTGCCAGTAGTAACCTAGCGGGAGCAGATACGCAGTATTTT. It yields the protein CASSNLAGADTQYF.

J is TRBJ2-1 and V is TRBV6-2 or TRBV6-3, with 7 nucleotides matching TRBD2. With 5 bases clipped from V and 6 bases from J, the junction kept 10 bases outside the gene matches. The length of the CDR3 is 15 residues. Germline loops: CDR1 MNHEY, CDR2 SVGEGT. CDR3 sequence (DNA): TGTGCCAGCAGTCAGACTAGCTTTGGCCCCAATGAGCAGTTCTTC. As protein: CASSQTSFGPNEQFF.

Only one count was recorded for this clone. J is TRBJ2-3 and V is TRBV7-3; tentative D call: TRBD1 (5 bases). The CDR3 contains 15 residues. Trimming removed 0 bases at V and 6 bases at J, with 13 bases between. From germline, CDR1 is SGHTA and CDR2 FQGTGA. In nucleotides, the CDR3 is TGTGCCAGCAGCTTAACGGGGCAGGGTAGGGATACGCAGTATTTT. It translates to CASSLTGQGRDTQYF. Variable domain in full (rest from reference TRBV7-3 and TRBJ2-3): GAGVSQTPSNKVTEKGKYVELRCDPISGHTALYWYRQSLGQGPEFLIYFQGTGAADDSGLPNDRFFAVRPEGSVSTLKIQRTERGDSAVYLCASSLTGQGRDTQYFGPGTRLTVL.

The CDR3 DNA follows: TGTGCCAGCAGCCGCCCGGGATCCCCAACGAACACCGGGGAGCTGTTTTTT. This translates into CASSRPGSPTNTGELFF. The gene calls are TRBV3-1 (or the pseudogene TRBV3-2) and TRBJ2-2, with D tentatively TRBD2 (5 bases). Looked up from germline, CDR1 is LGHDT and CDR2 is YNNKEL (reference sequence). Trimming stripped 4 bases from V and 0 bases from J, with 15 bases between. The CDR3 loop spans 17 amino acids.

This clone was detected a few times. The CDR3 nucleotides read TGTGCCAGCAGCGTAGGTTGGGACAGCCCCTACGAGCAGTACTTC. This codes for CASSVGWDSPYEQYF. The chain is built from TRBV9 and TRBJ2-7, with 7 positions matching TRBD1. CDR3 length equals 15 residues. The J segment lost 2 bases and the V segment lost 0 bases, leaving 5 bases of the junction unmatched. CDR1 and CDR2 (germline): SGDLS, YYNGEE.

The rearrangement links TRBV6-5 to TRBJ2-7, with 12 bases fitting TRBD2. Trimming cost V 5 bases and J 2 bases; bases outside gene matches: 1. The CDR3 has 14 amino acids. From germline, CDR1 is MNHEY and CDR2 SVGAGI. CDR3 in DNA: TGTGCCAGCAGTCGGACTAGCGGGACCTACGAGCAGTACTTC. The encoded protein is CASSRTSGTYEQYF.

This sequence joins TRBV5-5 and TRBJ2-6; D is unclear. Per the germline V gene, CDR1 is SGHKS and CDR2 is YYEKEE (reference sequence). With 0 bases removed from V and 1 base from J, the gap between germline ends came to 5 bases. The CDR3 totals 15 residues. The CDR3: CASSLAGSGANVLTF. The DNA for the CDR3 is TGTGCCAGCAGCTTGGCCGGGTCTGGGGCCAACGTCCTGACTTTC.

This clone was seen just once. The J gene is TRBJ2-1, the V gene TRBV7-9; 10 bases fit TRBD2. Trimming removed 3 bases from V and 10 bases from J; junction bases left unmatched: 12. Germline V gives CDR1 SEHNR, CDR2 FQNEAQ (reference sequence). The CDR3 length is 16 residues. The CDR3 region is CASSLQAGGRTFEQFF. DNA for the CDR3: TGTGCCAGCAGCTTGCAAGCGGGAGGGCGGACTTTCGAGCAGTTCTTC.

The chain employs TRBV11-3 and TRBJ2-7, with TRBD2 identical over 7 bases. This CDR3 contains 13 residues. Looked up from germline, CDR1 is SGHNT and CDR2 is YENEEA. The V and J ends lost 5 bases and 5 bases, in that order; junction bases with no gene match: 6. The CDR3 sequence is CASSPTSLDEQYF. The CDR3 DNA follows: TGTGCCAGCAGCCCGACTAGCCTGGACGAGCAGTACTTC.

The rearrangement joins TRBV25-1 to TRBJ2-3; TRBD1 agrees at 12 bases. J lost 3 bases, V lost 6 bases, and 10 bases had no gene match. CDR3 length: 17 residues. Germline V lookup: CDR1 MGHDK, CDR2 SYGVNS. The CDR3 reads CASRGTGGRFWTDTQYF. The CDR3 coding sequence is TGTGCCAGCAGGGGGACAGGGGGCCGATTCTGGACAGATACGCAGTATTTT.

The chain links TRBV9 to TRBJ2-3; tentative D call: TRBD2 (6 bases). V lost 4 bases and J lost 10, with 13 bases in between. The CDR3 sequence is 12 residues long. Germline CDR1 SGDLS, CDR2 YYNGEE. The CDR3 nucleotides read TGTGCCAGCAGCCCTACGGGGAGGCCGCAGTATTTT. It codes for CASSPTGRPQYF. The complete variable domain, with remaining parts taken from reference TRBV9 and TRBJ2-3, reads DSGVTQTPKHLITATGQRVTLRCSPRSGDLSVYWYQQSLDQGLQFLIQYYNGEERAKGNILERFSAQQFPDLHSELNLSSLELGDSALYFCASSPTGRPQYFGPGTRLTVL.

The V and J genes are TRBV27 and TRBJ2-1; no definite D call. CDR3 length: 15 residues. V lost 5 bases, J lost 8 bases, and 19 bases lay in between. Germline V lookup: CDR1 MNHEY, CDR2 SMNVEV (reference sequence). The CDR3 sequence: CASSTLGGPRDEQFF. For the CDR3, the DNA is TGTGCCAGCAGTACCCTTGGCGGTCCACGGGATGAGCAGTTCTTC.

The chain recombines TRBV11-3 with TRBJ1-2; D is ambiguous. This CDR3 region has 14 residues. Looked up from germline, CDR1 is SGHNT and CDR2 is YENEEA. The ends were cut back, 1 base at V and 4 bases at J, with 10 bases in the middle. The CDR3 bases are TGTGCCAGCAGCTTAGCTTTGGTTAGCTATGGCTACACCTTC. This gives the protein CASSLALVSYGYTF.

The chain recombines TRBV9 with TRBJ2-1; 8 bases agree with TRBD1. Per the germline V gene, CDR1 is SGDLS and CDR2 is YYNGEE. The CDR3 is made up of 16 amino acids. The V and J ends lost 2 bases and 2 bases, in that order; junction bases with no gene match: 6. The CDR3 nucleotides are TGTGCCAGCAGCGTTCAGACAGGGGTGGCCTACAATGAGCAGTTCTTC. Its translation: CASSVQTGVAYNEQFF. The entire variable domain, with the rest obtained from reference TRBV9 and TRBJ2-1, is as follows: DSGVTQTPKHLITATGQRVTLRCSPRSGDLSVYWYQQSLDQGLQFLIQYYNGEERAKGNILERFSAQQFPDLHSELNLSSLELGDSALYFCASSVQTGVAYNEQFFGPGTRLTVL.

The chain carries TRBV6-5 and TRBJ2-1, with TRBD1 identical over 11 bases. With V trimmed by 4 bases and J by 7 bases, 6 bases remained unmatched. The CDR3 loop spans 15 amino acids. Germline assignment: CDR1 MNHEY and CDR2 SVGAGI. In nucleotides, the CDR3 is TGTGCCAGCAGTTCCCGGGACAGGGGGGTGAATGAGCAGTTCTTC. Encoded protein: CASSSRDRGVNEQFF.

The chain is built from TRBV7-3 and TRBJ1-6; D gene ambiguous. V gave up 2 bases and J gave up 7 bases, with 12 bases separating them. CDR3 length: 15 amino acids. Per germline, CDR1 SGHTA and CDR2 FQGTGA. Written as DNA, the CDR3 is TGTGCCAGCAGCTTAGGAGGGAATTACAATTCACCCCTCCACTTT. As protein: CASSLGGNYNSPLHF.

This chain uses TRBV7-9 with TRBJ1-1; 7 bases match TRBD1. Germline CDR1 SEHNR, CDR2 FQNEAQ (reference sequence). The J segment lost 0 bases and the V segment lost 1 base, leaving 2 bases of the junction unmatched. This CDR3 is 15 amino acids long. The CDR3: CASSLGDRLNTEAFF. The CDR3 region has the DNA TGTGCCAGCAGCTTAGGGGACAGATTGAACACTGAAGCTTTCTTT.

The V call is TRBV5-8, the J call TRBJ2-1; 8 nucleotides agree with TRBD2. Germline V gene lookup returns CDR1 SGHTS and CDR2 YDEGEE. CDR3 length: 13 amino acids. V lost 6 bases to trimming and J lost 8 bases; unmatched junction nucleotides: 7. The CDR3 loop reads CASTVRGGHEQFF. CDR3 DNA sequence: TGTGCCAGCACCGTACGGGGGGGCCATGAGCAGTTCTTC.

V usage is TRBV5-4 and J usage is TRBJ2-1; 7 bases agree with TRBD2. V was clipped by 0 bases and J by 4 bases; unmatched bases: 1. Germline CDR1 reads SGHNT; CDR2 reads YYREEE (reference sequence). The CDR3 runs to 14 residues. The CDR3 loop is CASSLGTRYNEQFF. The CDR3 nucleotides are TGTGCCAGCAGCTTGGGGACTAGGTACAATGAGCAGTTCTTC.

The chain carries TRBV6-1 and TRBJ1-1; D is uncertain. The germline V gene encodes CDR1 MNHNS and CDR2 SASEGT. The length of the CDR3 is 13 residues. V lost 1 base to trimming and J lost 1 base, with 4 bases between them. Written as DNA, the CDR3 is TGTGCCAGCAGTGAAGGTAGGAACACTGAAGCTTTCTTT. Its protein is CASSEGRNTEAFF.

This clone was found a few times. The chain has TRBV28 and TRBJ1-2; TRBD1 might be the D (6 bases). This CDR3 is built from 12 residues. V was pared by 7 bases and J by 3 bases, with 9 bases between. In germline, CDR1 is MDHEN, CDR2 SYDVKM. CDR3 region: CASTDSYYGYTF. In DNA, the CDR3 is TGTGCCAGCACGGACAGTTACTATGGCTACACCTTC.

The chain links TRBV5-1 to TRBJ2-2, with D unclear. Germline V gene data show CDR1 as SGHRS and CDR2 as YFSETQ. Trimming removed 0 bases from V and 4 bases from J, with 4 bases in between. The CDR3 consists of 13 residues. The CDR3: CASSLVSTGELFF. For the CDR3, the DNA is TGCGCCAGCAGCTTGGTCTCCACCGGGGAGCTGTTTTTT.

The rearrangement uses TRBV11-2 and TRBJ2-6; D unclear. CDR1 and CDR2 from the germline V gene are SGHAT and FQNNGV. The CDR3 spans 15 residues. Trimming removed 1 base at V and 2 bases at J, with 6 bases between. CDR3 loop: CASSLASAGANVLTF. The DNA for the CDR3 is TGTGCCAGCAGCTTAGCCAGCGCTGGGGCCAACGTCCTGACTTTC.

Regarding this clone: The same CDR3 can be traced to other DNA sequences in this sample. V and J are TRBV19 and TRBJ2-7, with TRBD1 identical over 7 bases. Trimming removed 1 base from V and 2 bases from J; junction bases left unmatched: 2. From germline, CDR1 is LNHDA and CDR2 SQIVND (reference sequence). This CDR3 is built from 14 residues. CDR3 DNA sequence: TGTGCCAGTAGTATAGCTCAGGGGGCCTACGAGCAGTACTTC. Residues: CASSIAQGAYEQYF.